This TCR beta chain was observed in a study of blood T cell repertoires in COVID-19. Looking at the study overall: The study drew acute and convalescent COVID-19 samples from the United States, Italy and Spain. Nucleic acid was either cDNA or gDNA, and it came from T cells, B-cell-depleted T cells, or PBMCs.

V dropped 5 bases and J dropped 5; count of bases not matched to a gene: 7. This CDR3 comprises 14 residues. CDR1 SGHTA and CDR2 FQGNSA come from the germline V gene. In the source study's methods: From reference gene primer amplification, estimates of nucleated cell counts were derived. The method was immunoSEQ multiplex PCR; TCRdb's version includes in-frame clones alone and lacks a portion of them. Clonal size and the V and J genes are those of that table, whereas D and trimming came from the DNA. The table lists 140,000 to 150,000 clones, 70% to 80% of them singletons. What was sequenced was peripheral blood. The chain links TRBV7-2 to TRBJ1-1; TRBD1 aligns across 8 bases. The receptor's source is a man aged 50-60 years with acute or convalescent COVID-19. This CDR3 is CASSQGTGRTEAFF. The CDR3 DNA is TGTGCCAGCAGCCAAGGGACAGGTCGGACTGAAGCTTTCTTT.